This T cell receptor beta chain was recovered during a study of Graves' ophthalmopathy and Graves' hyperthyroidism. Overall study results and limits: The study's model predicted ophthalmopathy progression at approximately 70% sensitivity and about 72% specificity. A majority of expanded thyroid clonotypes exceeding 0.001 frequency were likewise present in blood.

Amplification of TCR beta CDR3 regions used RNA transcripts. RT-PCR in the first round used HTBI primers; a second-round multiplex PCR followed. MiXCR was run by TCRdb on the multiplex PCR reads, yielding one entry per CDR3 protein. The data show about 220,000 distinct CDR3 sequences, about 22% seen once. Trimming stripped 3 bases from V and 8 bases from J, with 14 bases between. The CDR3 spans 14 residues. Diagnosis was based on clinical symptoms, serum thyroxine, TRAb, thyroid ultrasound and orbital computed tomography. The authors used Ficoll-Paque density gradient centrifugation to separate PBMCs. The input was 10 ml of fresh peripheral blood. Ten or more counts support this clonotype. Antigen unknown.

The chain joins TRBV12-3 or TRBV12-4 to TRBJ2-4; D perhaps matches TRBD2 (5 bases). Sequences were obtained from peripheral blood. This TCR came from a woman aged 45-65 years with Graves' ophthalmopathy. CDR3 DNA sequence: TGTGCCAGCAGTTTGACTACCCTCCAGGACATTCAGTACTTC. Protein product: CASSLTTLQDIQYF.